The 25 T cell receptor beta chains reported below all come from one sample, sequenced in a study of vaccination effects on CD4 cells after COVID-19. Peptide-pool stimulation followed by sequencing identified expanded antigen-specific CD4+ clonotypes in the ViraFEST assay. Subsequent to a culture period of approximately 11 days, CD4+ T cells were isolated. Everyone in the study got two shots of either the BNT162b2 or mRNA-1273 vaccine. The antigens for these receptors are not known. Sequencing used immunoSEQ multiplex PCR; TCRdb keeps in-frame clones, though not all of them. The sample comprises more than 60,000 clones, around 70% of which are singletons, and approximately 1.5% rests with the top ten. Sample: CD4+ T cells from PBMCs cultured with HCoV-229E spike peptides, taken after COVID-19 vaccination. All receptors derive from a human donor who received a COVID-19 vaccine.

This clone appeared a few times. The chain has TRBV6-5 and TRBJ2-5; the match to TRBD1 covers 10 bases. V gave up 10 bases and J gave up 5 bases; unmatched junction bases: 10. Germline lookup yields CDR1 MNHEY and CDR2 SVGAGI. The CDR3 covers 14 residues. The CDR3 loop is CATRVGQGRETQYF. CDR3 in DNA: TGTGCCACGAGGGTGGGACAGGGGAGGGAGACCCAGTACTTC.

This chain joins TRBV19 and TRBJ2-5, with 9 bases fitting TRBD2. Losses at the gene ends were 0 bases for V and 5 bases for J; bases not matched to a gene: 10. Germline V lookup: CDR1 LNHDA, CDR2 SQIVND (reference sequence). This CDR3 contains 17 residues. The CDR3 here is CASSIDSRLAGLETQYF. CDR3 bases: TGTGCCAGTAGTATAGACAGTCGCCTAGCGGGGTTGGAGACCCAGTACTTC.

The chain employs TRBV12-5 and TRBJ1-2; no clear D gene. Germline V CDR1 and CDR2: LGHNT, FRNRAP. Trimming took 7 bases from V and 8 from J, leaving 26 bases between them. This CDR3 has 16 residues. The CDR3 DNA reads TGTGCTAGTGAAAGGTGGGGTAGCTCTTCGTACTTCGGCTACACCTTC. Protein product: CASERWGSSSYFGYTF. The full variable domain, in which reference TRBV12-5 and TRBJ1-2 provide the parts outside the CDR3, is DARVTQTPRHKVTEMGQEVTMRCQPILGHNTVFWYRQTMMQGLELLAYFRNRAPLDDSGMPKDRFSAEMPDATLATLKIQPSEPRDSAVYFCASERWGSSSYFGYTFGSGTRLTVV.

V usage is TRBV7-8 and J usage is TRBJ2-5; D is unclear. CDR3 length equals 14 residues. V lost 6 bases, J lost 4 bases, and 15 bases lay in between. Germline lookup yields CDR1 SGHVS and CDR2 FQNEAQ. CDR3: CASRATGTTETQYF. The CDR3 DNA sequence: TGTGCCAGCAGGGCCACCGGTACGACAGAGACCCAGTACTTC.

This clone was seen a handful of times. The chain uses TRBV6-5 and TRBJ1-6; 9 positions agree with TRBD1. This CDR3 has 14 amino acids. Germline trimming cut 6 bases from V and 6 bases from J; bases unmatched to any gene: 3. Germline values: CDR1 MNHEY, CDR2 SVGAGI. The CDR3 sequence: CASSLQGANSPLHF. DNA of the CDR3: TGTGCCAGCAGCCTACAGGGGGCTAATTCACCCCTCCACTTT.

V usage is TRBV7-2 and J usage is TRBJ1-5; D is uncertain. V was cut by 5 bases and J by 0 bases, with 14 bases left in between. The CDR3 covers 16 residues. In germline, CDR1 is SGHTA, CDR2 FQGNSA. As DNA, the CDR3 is TGTGCCAGCAGCCCAGACCGCCTCATTAGCAATCAGCCCCAGCATTTT. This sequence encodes CASSPDRLISNQPQHF. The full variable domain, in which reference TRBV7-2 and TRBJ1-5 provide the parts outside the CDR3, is GAGVSQSPSNKVTEKGKDVELRCDPISGHTALYWYRQSLGQGLEFLIYFQGNSAPDKSGLPSDRFSAERTGGSVSTLTIQRTQQEDSAVYLCASSPDRLISNQPQHFGDGTRLSIL.

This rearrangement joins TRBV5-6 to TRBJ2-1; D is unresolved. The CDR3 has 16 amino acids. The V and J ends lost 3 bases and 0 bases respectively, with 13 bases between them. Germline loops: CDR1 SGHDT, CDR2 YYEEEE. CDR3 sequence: CASSSFRLSSYNEQFF. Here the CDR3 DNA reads TGTGCCAGCAGCTCCTTTCGACTGAGCTCCTACAATGAGCAGTTCTTC.

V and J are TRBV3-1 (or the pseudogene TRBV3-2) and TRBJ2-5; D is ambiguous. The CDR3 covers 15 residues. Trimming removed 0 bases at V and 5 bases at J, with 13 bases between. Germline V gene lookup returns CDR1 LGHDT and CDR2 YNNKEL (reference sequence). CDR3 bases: TGTGCCAGCAGCCAAGATGGGCGCAGGTCGGAGACCCAGTACTTC. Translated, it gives CASSQDGRRSETQYF.

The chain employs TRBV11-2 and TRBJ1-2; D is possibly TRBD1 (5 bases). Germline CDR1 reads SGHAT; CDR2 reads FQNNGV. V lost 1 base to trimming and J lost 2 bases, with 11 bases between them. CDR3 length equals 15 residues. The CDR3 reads CASSLGGVLNYGYTF. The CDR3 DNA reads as TGTGCCAGCAGCTTAGGAGGGGTCTTGAACTATGGCTACACCTTC.

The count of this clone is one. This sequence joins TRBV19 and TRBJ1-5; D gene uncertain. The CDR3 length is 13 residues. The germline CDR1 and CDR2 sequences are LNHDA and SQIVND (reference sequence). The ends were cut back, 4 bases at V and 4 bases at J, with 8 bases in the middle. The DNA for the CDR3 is TGTGCCAGTAGTACTGACCGAAATCAGCCCCAGCATTTT. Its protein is CASSTDRNQPQHF.

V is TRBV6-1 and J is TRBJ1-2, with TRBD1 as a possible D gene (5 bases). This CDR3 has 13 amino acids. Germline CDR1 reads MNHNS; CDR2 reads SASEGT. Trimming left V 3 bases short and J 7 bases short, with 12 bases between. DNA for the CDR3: TGTGCCAGCAGTGAGCTAATAGGGGCTGGCTACACCTTC. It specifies CASSELIGAGYTF.

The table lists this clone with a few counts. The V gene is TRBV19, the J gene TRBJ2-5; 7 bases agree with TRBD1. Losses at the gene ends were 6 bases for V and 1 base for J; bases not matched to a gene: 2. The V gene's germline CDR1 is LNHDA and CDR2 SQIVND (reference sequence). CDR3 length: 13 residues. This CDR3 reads CASSWDSQETQYF. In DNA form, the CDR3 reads TGTGCCAGTAGCTGGGACAGCCAAGAGACCCAGTACTTC.

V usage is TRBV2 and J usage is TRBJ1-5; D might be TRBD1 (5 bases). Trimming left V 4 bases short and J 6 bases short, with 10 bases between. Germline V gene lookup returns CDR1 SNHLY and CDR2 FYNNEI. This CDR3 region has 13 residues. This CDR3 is CASSGLQAQPQHF. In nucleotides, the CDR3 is TGTGCCAGCAGTGGTCTACAGGCTCAGCCCCAGCATTTT. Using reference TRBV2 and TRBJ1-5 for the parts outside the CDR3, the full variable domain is EPEVTQTPSHQVTQMGQEVILRCVPISNHLYFYWYRQILGQKVEFLVSFYNNEISEKSEIFDDQFSVERPDGSNFTLKIRSTKLEDSAMYFCASSGLQAQPQHFGDGTRLSIL.

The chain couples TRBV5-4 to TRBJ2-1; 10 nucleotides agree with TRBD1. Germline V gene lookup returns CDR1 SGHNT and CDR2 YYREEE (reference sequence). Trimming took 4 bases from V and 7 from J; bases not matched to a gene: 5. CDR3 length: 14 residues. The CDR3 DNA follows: TGTGCCAGCAGCATGGGACAGGGGAGGAATGAGCAGTTCTTC. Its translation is CASSMGQGRNEQFF.

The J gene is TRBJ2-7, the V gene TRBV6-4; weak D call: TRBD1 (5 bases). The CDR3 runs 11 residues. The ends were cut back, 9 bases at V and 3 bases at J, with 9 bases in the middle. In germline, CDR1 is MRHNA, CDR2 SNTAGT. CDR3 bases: TGTGCCAGTGTGGGGCGCTACGAGCAGTACGTC. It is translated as CASVGRYEQYV.

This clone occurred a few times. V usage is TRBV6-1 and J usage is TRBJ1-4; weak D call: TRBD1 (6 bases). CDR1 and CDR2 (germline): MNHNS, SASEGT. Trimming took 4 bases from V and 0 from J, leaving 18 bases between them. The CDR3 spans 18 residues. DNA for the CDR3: TGTGCCAGCAGTGGTTACAGGGAAGAGGGGGCAACTAATGAAAAACTGTTTTTT. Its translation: CASSGYREEGATNEKLFF.

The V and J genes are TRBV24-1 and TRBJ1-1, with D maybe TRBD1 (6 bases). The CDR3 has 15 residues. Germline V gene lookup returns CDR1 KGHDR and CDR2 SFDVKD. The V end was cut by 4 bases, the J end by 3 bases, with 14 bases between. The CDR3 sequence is CATSEAGARDTEAFF. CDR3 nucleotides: TGTGCCACCAGTGAAGCAGGGGCGCGGGACACTGAAGCTTTCTTT.

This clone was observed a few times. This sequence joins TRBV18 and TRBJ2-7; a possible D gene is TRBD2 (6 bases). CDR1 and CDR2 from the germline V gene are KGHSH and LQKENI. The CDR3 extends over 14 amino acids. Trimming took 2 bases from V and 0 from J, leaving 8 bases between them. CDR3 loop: CASSPEAGSYEQYV. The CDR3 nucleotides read TGTGCCAGCTCACCAGAAGCGGGCTCCTACGAGCAGTACGTC.

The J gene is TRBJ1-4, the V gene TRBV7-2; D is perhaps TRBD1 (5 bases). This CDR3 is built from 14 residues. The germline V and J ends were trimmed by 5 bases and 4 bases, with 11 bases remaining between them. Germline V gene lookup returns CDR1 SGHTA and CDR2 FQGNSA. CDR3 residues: CASSRGLSNEKLFF. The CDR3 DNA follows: TGTGCCAGCAGCCGGGGACTGAGTAATGAAAAACTGTTTTTT. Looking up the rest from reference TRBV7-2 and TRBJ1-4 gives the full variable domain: GAGVSQSPSNKVTEKGKDVELRCDPISGHTALYWYRQSLGQGLEFLIYFQGNSAPDKSGLPSDRFSAERTGGSVSTLTIQRTQQEDSAVYLCASSRGLSNEKLFFGSGTQLSVL.

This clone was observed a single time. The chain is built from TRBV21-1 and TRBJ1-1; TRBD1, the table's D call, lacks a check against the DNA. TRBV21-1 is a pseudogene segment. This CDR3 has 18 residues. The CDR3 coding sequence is TGTGCCAGCAGCAAAGCCAGGGGGCCCCAATCAATGAACACTGAAGCTTTCTTT. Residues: CASSKARGPQSMNTEAFF.

The CDR3 reads CASSQEVFRLSDTQYF. The DNA for the CDR3 is TGTGCCAGCAGCCAAGAGGTCTTCAGGCTGTCAGATACGCAGTATTTT. This chain joins TRBV3-1 (or the pseudogene TRBV3-2) and TRBJ2-3, with unresolved D. The CDR3 has 16 residues. Trimming pared 0 bases from V and 4 bases from J, leaving 14 bases between. The germline CDR1 and CDR2 sequences are LGHDT and YNNKEL (reference sequence).

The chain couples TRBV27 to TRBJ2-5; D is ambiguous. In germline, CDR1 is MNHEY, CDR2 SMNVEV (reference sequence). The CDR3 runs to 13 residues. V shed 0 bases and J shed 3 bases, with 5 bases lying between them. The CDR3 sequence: CASSLSPKETQYF. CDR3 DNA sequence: TGTGCCAGCAGTTTATCGCCCAAAGAGACCCAGTACTTC.

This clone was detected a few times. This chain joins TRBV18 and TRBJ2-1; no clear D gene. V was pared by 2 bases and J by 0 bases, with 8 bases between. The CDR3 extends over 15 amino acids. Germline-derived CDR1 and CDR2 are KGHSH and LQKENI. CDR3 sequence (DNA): TGTGCCAGCTCACCAAGATTAAGCTCCTACAATGAGCAGTTCTTC. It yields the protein CASSPRLSSYNEQFF. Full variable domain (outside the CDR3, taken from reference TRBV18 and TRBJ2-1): NAGVMQNPRHLVRRRGQEARLRCSPMKGHSHVYWYRQLPEEGLKFMVYLQKENIIDESGMPKERFSAEFPKEGPSILRIQQVVRGDSAAYFCASSPRLSSYNEQFFGPGTRLTVL.

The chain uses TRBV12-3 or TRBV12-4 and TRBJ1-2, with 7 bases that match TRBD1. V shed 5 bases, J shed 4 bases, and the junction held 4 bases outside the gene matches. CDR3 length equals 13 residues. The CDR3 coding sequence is TGTGCCAGCAGTCCAGGGACAGCCTATGGCTACACCTTC. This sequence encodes CASSPGTAYGYTF.

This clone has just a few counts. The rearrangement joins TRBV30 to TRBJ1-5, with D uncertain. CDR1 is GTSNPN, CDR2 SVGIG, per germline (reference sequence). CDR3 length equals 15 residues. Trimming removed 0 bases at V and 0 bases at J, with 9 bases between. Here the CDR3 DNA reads TGTGCCTGGAGTGTACGCGGGAATAGCAATCAGCCCCAGCATTTT. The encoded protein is CAWSVRGNSNQPQHF.